These 27 T cell receptor beta chains were sequenced from one sample in a study of blood T cell repertoires in COVID-19 (dated by TCRdb to between 2020 and 2021). Library prep was done by the immunoSEQ multiplex PCR assay. The source is immuneACCESS, and TCRdb retained only in-frame sequences with V and J called. Part of the clones is not carried over; for the studies checked, unresolved V genes explain less than half of this, and the remainder is unexplained. Present in this sample are about 88,000 clones, roughly 90% of which were seen just once. Approximately 2.9% of the sample rests with the top ten. Sequenced input: peripheral blood. The receptors here all came from a woman of 80 years or more with acute or convalescent COVID-19.

This clone was observed a few times. V gene TRBV4-1 combines with J gene TRBJ2-7; D is perhaps TRBD1 (5 bases). The V gene lost 0 bases and the J gene lost 3 bases, with 12 bases spanning the gap. Germline V gene lookup returns CDR1 MGHRA and CDR2 YSYEKL. The CDR3 is 15 amino acids. CDR3 nucleotide sequence: TGCGCCAGCAGCCAAGATGTGGGGCGCTACTACGAGCAGTACTTC. Residues: CASSQDVGRYYEQYF.

The chain links TRBV7-3 to TRBJ1-2; 7 bases map to TRBD1. CDR1 and CDR2 (germline): SGHTA, FQGTGA. This CDR3 has 13 amino acids. After removal of 5 bases from V and 3 bases from J, the junction contained 3 bases not matched to a gene. CDR3 region: CASSPDRDYGYTF. The CDR3 DNA is TGTGCCAGCAGCCCAGACAGGGACTATGGCTACACCTTC.

The chain joins TRBV2 to TRBJ2-5; the match to TRBD1 covers 9 bases. Losses at the gene ends were 1 base for V and 5 bases for J; bases not matched to a gene: 5. CDR1 is SNHLY and CDR2 is FYNNEI in the germline V gene. The CDR3 contains 15 residues. In DNA form, the CDR3 reads TGTGCCAGCAGTGAAGACAGGGGGCGGGAGGAGACCCAGTACTTC. This translates into CASSEDRGREETQYF.

J is TRBJ2-7 and V is TRBV5-4, with 8 nucleotides matching TRBD1. In germline, CDR1 is SGHNT, CDR2 YYREEE (reference sequence). CDR3 size: 13 residues. The J segment lost 5 bases and the V segment lost 1 base, leaving 2 bases of the junction unmatched. In DNA, the CDR3 is TGTGCCAGCAGCTTGCTGACAGGGGACGAGCAGTACTTC. Its protein product is CASSLLTGDEQYF.

This rearrangement joins TRBV2 to TRBJ2-2; the match to TRBD1 covers 10 bases. This CDR3 region has 16 residues. Germline V gene lookup returns CDR1 SNHLY and CDR2 FYNNEI. The ends lost 6 bases at V and 7 bases at J; junction bases unmatched: 11. In DNA form, the CDR3 reads TGTGCCAGCAGACCCCGGGACAGGGGCGTCGGCGGGGAGCTGTTTTTT. Its translation is CASRPRDRGVGGELFF.

The chain carries TRBV7-3 and TRBJ2-1, with D possibly matching TRBD2 (6 bases). Germline lookup yields CDR1 SGHTA and CDR2 FQGTGA. The CDR3 runs 14 residues. The V end lost 5 bases, the J end lost 0 bases, and 8 bases lay between the germline ends. The CDR3 DNA follows: TGTGCCAGCAGCCGGGGGAGCTCCTACAATGAGCAGTTCTTC. It codes for CASSRGSSYNEQFF.

The chain carries TRBV5-1 and TRBJ1-1; D gene uncertain. Per germline, CDR1 SGHRS and CDR2 YFSETQ. The V end was cut by 2 bases, the J end by 0 bases, with 8 bases between. The CDR3 consists of 14 residues. The CDR3 reads CASSLASMNTEAFF. As DNA, the CDR3 is TGCGCCAGCAGCTTAGCCTCTATGAACACTGAAGCTTTCTTT. Filled out from reference TRBV5-1 and TRBJ1-1, the complete variable domain reads KAGVTQTPRYLIKTRGQQVTLSCSPISGHRSVSWYQQTPGQGLQFLFEYFSETQRNKGNFPGRFSGRQFSNSRSEMNVSTLELGDSALYLCASSLASMNTEAFFGQGTRLTVV.

This chain uses TRBV2 with TRBJ1-2; 8 nucleotides align to TRBD1. The V gene end was trimmed by 5 bases and the J gene end by 7 bases; junction bases not matched to a gene: 6. CDR3 length: 13 residues. The germline V gene has CDR1 SNHLY and CDR2 FYNNEI. Here the CDR3 DNA reads TGTGCCAGCAGTCCGGGACAGGCCCGTGGCTACACCTTC. Its translation: CASSPGQARGYTF.

This clone appeared a single time. V gene TRBV28 combines with J gene TRBJ2-1; TRBD2 might be the D (6 bases). This CDR3 is built from 16 residues. Per germline, CDR1 MDHEN and CDR2 SYDVKM. Trimming pared 3 bases from V and 13 bases from J, leaving 25 bases between. The CDR3 DNA follows: TGTGCCAGCAGTTTGTATGGAGGGTTAGCGGTCGTCGGACAGTTCTTC. Translating it yields CASSLYGGLAVVGQFF.

V is TRBV15 and J is TRBJ2-5, with TRBD2 identical over 15 bases. This CDR3 is built from 18 residues. Germline CDR1 is LNHNV and CDR2 is YYDKDF (reference sequence). The ends lost 4 bases at V and 2 bases at J; junction bases unmatched: 8. CDR3 loop: CATSKGGLAGGPQETQYF. DNA for the CDR3: TGTGCCACCAGCAAAGGGGGACTAGCGGGGGGTCCTCAAGAGACCCAGTACTTC.

The chain has TRBV6-6 and TRBJ1-5, with TRBD1 as a possible D gene (5 bases). V lost 5 bases, J lost 2 bases, and 13 bases lay in between. CDR1 and CDR2 (germline): MNHNY, SVGAGI (reference sequence). This CDR3 is built from 15 residues. The CDR3 loop reads CASSDQGHRNQPQHF. CDR3 coding DNA: TGTGCCAGCAGTGACCAGGGCCACCGCAATCAGCCCCAGCATTTT.

The chain uses TRBV5-1 and TRBJ2-7, with D perhaps TRBD2 (5 bases). In germline, CDR1 is SGHRS, CDR2 YFSETQ. The CDR3 runs 12 residues. V lost 4 bases and J 3 bases, leaving 8 bases between the germline ends. This CDR3 is CASSDRDYEQYF. CDR3 nucleotides: TGCGCCAGCAGCGACCGGGACTACGAGCAGTACTTC.

The genes are TRBV5-1 and TRBJ1-1; no clear D. V gave up 4 bases and J gave up 0 bases, with 4 bases separating them. Germline V CDR1 and CDR2: SGHRS, YFSETQ. The CDR3 contains 12 residues. CDR3 loop: CASSELNTEAFF. The CDR3 nucleotides read TGCGCCAGCAGCGAGTTGAACACTGAAGCTTTCTTT.

This chain joins TRBV28 and TRBJ1-4; TRBD1 might be the D (6 bases). From germline, CDR1 is MDHEN and CDR2 SYDVKM. The V gene lost 5 bases and the J gene lost 6 bases, with 13 bases spanning the gap. The CDR3 length is 14 residues. The CDR3 DNA follows: TGTGCCAGCAGTGTCTTAGGGACATATGAAAAACTGTTTTTT. Translation gives CASSVLGTYEKLFF. Supplemented by reference TRBV28 and TRBJ1-4, the full variable domain reads DVKVTQSSRYLVKRTGEKVFLECVQDMDHENMFWYRQDPGLGLRLIYFSYDVKMKEKGDIPEGYSVSREKKERFSLILESASTNQTSMYLCASSVLGTYEKLFFGSGTQLSVL.

V usage is TRBV18 and J usage is TRBJ2-1, with D maybe TRBD2 (5 bases). Trimming pared 3 bases from V and 6 bases from J, leaving 18 bases between. The CDR3 consists of 16 residues. CDR1 is KGHSH, CDR2 LQKENI, per germline. CDR3 DNA sequence: TGTGCCAGCTCACCTCTGTCAGCGGAGCTAACCAATGAGCAGTTCTTC. Its translation: CASSPLSAELTNEQFF.

The V gene is TRBV19, the J gene TRBJ2-7; possibly TRBD2 for D (5 bases). V lost 4 bases and J lost 3, with 13 bases in between. Looked up from germline, CDR1 is LNHDA and CDR2 is SQIVND (reference sequence). This CDR3 region has 14 residues. The CDR3 loop reads CASSRRSSSYEQYF. The CDR3 bases are TGTGCCAGTAGTAGACGGTCTAGCAGCTACGAGCAGTACTTC.

This CDR3 is CASSTLQGGRAFF. The CDR3, as DNA: TGTGCCAGCAGTACCCTCCAGGGAGGTCGGGCTTTCTTT. The rearrangement joins TRBV12-3 or TRBV12-4 to TRBJ1-1, with TRBD1 as a possible D gene (5 bases). Deletions cut 5 bases from V and 11 bases from J, with 18 bases between. The CDR3 totals 13 residues.

The V gene is TRBV5-6, the J gene TRBJ2-1, with 10 bases lining up with TRBD2. The CDR3 consists of 17 residues. V shed 3 bases, J shed 3 bases, and the junction held 9 bases outside the gene matches. Germline CDR1 reads SGHDT; CDR2 reads YYEEEE. The CDR3 bases are TGTGCCAGCAGCTCTTTAGGACTAGCGGTTGACTACAATGAGCAGTTCTTC. It yields the protein CASSSLGLAVDYNEQFF. Combining the CDR3 with reference TRBV5-6 and TRBJ2-1 gives the whole variable domain DAGVTQSPTHLIKTRGQQVTLRCSPKSGHDTVSWYQQALGQGPQFIFQYYEEEERQRGNFPDRFSGHQFPNYSSELNVNALLLGDSALYLCASSSLGLAVDYNEQFFGPGTRLTVL.

This clone was recorded a few times. The chain joins TRBV6-5 to TRBJ1-5; weak D call: TRBD1 (5 bases). Trimming left V 10 bases short and J 3 bases short, with 16 bases between. CDR3 length: 14 amino acids. CDR1 and CDR2 from the germline V gene are MNHEY and SVGAGI. The CDR3 DNA is TGTGCCACCGTGGAGGGGAACCACAATCAGCCCCAGCATTTT. It translates to CATVEGNHNQPQHF.

The chain links TRBV6-6 to TRBJ1-2; 8 bases are shared with TRBD1. The V and J ends lost 6 bases and 7 bases, in that order; junction bases with no gene match: 7. The V gene's germline CDR1 is MNHNY and CDR2 SVGAGI (reference sequence). The CDR3 has 13 residues. CDR3 sequence: CASSPDRVLGYTF. The CDR3 DNA is TGTGCCAGCAGCCCGGACAGGGTTCTTGGCTACACCTTC.

On this clone itself: This sample includes further DNA sequences coding for the same CDR3. V and J are TRBV28 and TRBJ1-5; 7 nucleotides line up with TRBD1. V was clipped by 6 bases and J by 0 bases; unmatched bases: 5. The CDR3 is 15 residues long. CDR1 is MDHEN and CDR2 is SYDVKM in the germline V gene. The CDR3 region has the DNA TGTGCCAGCAGCTTAACAGGGGTTAGCAATCAGCCCCAGCATTTT. It is translated as CASSLTGVSNQPQHF.

The gene calls are TRBV9 and TRBJ2-3; 7 bases match TRBD1. The CDR3 spans 16 residues. CDR1 is SGDLS and CDR2 is YYNGEE in the germline V gene. J was trimmed by 1 base and V by 7 bases; bases with no gene match: 12. CDR3 nucleotides: TGTGCCAGCTCTGAATGGACAGGATATCGCACAGATACGCAGTATTTT. As protein: CASSEWTGYRTDTQYF.

This sequence joins TRBV2 and TRBJ1-3; D ambiguous. Looked up from germline, CDR1 is SNHLY and CDR2 is FYNNEI. The CDR3 extends over 15 amino acids. The V end lost 7 bases, the J end lost 2 bases, and 15 bases lay between the germline ends. The CDR3 DNA follows: TGTGCCAGCACCCCTAAGGAGGGAACTGGAAACACCATATATTTT. Its translation: CASTPKEGTGNTIYF.

V gene TRBV7-9 combines with J gene TRBJ2-7, with 14 bases matching TRBD2. Losses at the gene ends were 5 bases for V and 4 bases for J; bases not matched to a gene: 7. In germline, CDR1 is SEHNR, CDR2 FQNEAQ (reference sequence). The CDR3 runs to 16 residues. The CDR3 DNA is TGTGCCAGCAGCAAGGGGACTAGCGGGAGACTATACGAGCAGTACTTC. Protein product: CASSKGTSGRLYEQYF.

The V and J genes are TRBV6-5 and TRBJ1-1, with TRBD1 matching over 8 bases. There are 14 residues in the CDR3. The germline V gene encodes CDR1 MNHEY and CDR2 SVGAGI. Trimming took 6 bases from V and 4 from J; bases not matched to a gene: 7. CDR3 in amino acids: CASRTGASSTEAFF. CDR3 DNA sequence: TGTGCCAGCAGGACAGGGGCGTCGAGCACTGAAGCTTTCTTT.

V gene TRBV5-1 combines with J gene TRBJ1-4, with 7 positions matching TRBD1. Losses at the gene ends were 0 bases for V and 8 bases for J; bases not matched to a gene: 1. Germline CDR1 and CDR2: SGHRS and YFSETQ. CDR3 length equals 13 residues. CDR3 region: CASSLGTGEKLFF. CDR3 nucleotide sequence: TGCGCCAGCAGCTTGGGGACAGGAGAAAAACTGTTTTTT.

To note about this clone: Other DNA sequences in this sample translate to the same CDR3. The chain recombines TRBV28 with TRBJ1-1; tentative D call: TRBD1 (5 bases). This CDR3 is built from 14 residues. Trimming left V 2 bases short and J 4 bases short, with 11 bases between. CDR1 is MDHEN, CDR2 SYDVKM, per germline. DNA of the CDR3: TGTGCCAGCAGTTTACTGGGGGGGGGCACTGAAGCTTTCTTT. Its protein is CASSLLGGGTEAFF.